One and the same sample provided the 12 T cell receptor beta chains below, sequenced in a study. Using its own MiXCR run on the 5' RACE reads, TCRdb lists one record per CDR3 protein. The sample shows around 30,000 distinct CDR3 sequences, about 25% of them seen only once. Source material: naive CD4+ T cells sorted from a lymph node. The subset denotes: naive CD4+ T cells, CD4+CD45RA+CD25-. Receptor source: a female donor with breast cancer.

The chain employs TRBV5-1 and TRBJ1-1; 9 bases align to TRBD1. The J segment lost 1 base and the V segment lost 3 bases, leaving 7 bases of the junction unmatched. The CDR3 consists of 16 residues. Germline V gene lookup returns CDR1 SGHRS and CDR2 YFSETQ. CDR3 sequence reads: CASSWDTGGPNTEAFF. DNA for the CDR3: TGCGCCAGCAGCTGGGACACAGGGGGCCCGAACACTGAAGCTTTCTTT.

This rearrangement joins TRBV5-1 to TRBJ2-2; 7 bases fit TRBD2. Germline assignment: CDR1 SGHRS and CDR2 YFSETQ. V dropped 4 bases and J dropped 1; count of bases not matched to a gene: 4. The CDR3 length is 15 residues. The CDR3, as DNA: TGCGCCAGCAGCCCCGGACTAGTGAACACCGGGGAGCTGTTTTTT. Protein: CASSPGLVNTGELFF. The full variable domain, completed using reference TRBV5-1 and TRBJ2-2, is KAGVTQTPRYLIKTRGQQVTLSCSPISGHRSVSWYQQTPGQGLQFLFEYFSETQRNKGNFPGRFSGRQFSNSRSEMNVSTLELGDSALYLCASSPGLVNTGELFFGEGSRLTVL.

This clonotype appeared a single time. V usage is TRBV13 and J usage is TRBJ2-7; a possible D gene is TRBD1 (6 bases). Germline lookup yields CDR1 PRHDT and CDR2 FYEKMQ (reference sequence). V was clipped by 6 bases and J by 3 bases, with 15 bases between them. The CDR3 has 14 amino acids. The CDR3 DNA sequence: TGTGCCAGCAGAAAGACCGGGACATTCTACGAGCAGTACTTC. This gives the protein CASRKTGTFYEQYF.

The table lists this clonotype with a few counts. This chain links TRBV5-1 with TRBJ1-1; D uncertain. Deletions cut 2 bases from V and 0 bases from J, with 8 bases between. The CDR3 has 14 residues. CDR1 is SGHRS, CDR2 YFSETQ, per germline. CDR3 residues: CASSLQIMNTEAFF. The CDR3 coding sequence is TGCGCCAGCAGCTTACAGATCATGAACACTGAAGCTTTCTTT.

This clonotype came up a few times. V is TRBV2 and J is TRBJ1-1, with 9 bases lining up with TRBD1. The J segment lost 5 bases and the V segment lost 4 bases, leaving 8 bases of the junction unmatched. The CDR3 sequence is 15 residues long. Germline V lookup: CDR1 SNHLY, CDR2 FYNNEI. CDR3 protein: CASSVEGQGGTEAFF. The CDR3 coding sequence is TGTGCCAGCAGTGTGGAGGGACAGGGCGGGACTGAAGCTTTCTTT.

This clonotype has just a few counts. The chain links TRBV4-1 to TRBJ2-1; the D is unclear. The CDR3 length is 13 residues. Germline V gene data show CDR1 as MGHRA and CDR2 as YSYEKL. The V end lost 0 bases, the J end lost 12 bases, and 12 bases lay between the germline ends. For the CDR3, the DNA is TGCGCCAGCAGCCAAGAGTCATTTTACGGGCAGTTCTTC. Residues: CASSQESFYGQFF.

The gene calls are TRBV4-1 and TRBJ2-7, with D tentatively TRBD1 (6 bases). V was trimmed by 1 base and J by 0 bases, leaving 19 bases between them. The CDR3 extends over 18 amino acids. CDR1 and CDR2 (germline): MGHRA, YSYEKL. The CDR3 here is CASSQATTRGFVSYEQYF. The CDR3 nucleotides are TGCGCCAGCAGCCAAGCTACTACAAGGGGGTTCGTCTCCTACGAGCAGTACTTC.

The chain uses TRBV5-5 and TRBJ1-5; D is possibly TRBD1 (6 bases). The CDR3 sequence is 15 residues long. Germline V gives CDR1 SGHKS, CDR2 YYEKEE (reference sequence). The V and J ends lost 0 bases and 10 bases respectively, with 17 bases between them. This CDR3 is CASSLETGLGLPQHF. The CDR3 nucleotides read TGTGCCAGCAGCTTGGAGACAGGATTGGGGCTCCCCCAGCATTTT.

The CDR3 is CSAERTGITEAFF. DNA for the CDR3: TGCAGTGCTGAACGGACAGGGATCACTGAAGCTTTCTTT. This rearrangement joins TRBV20-1 to TRBJ1-1, with 8 bases that match TRBD1. Germline CDR1 DFQATT, CDR2 SNEGSKA (reference sequence). The junction had 6 bases not matched to a gene; V was cut back by 5 bases and J by 4 bases. This CDR3 contains 13 residues.

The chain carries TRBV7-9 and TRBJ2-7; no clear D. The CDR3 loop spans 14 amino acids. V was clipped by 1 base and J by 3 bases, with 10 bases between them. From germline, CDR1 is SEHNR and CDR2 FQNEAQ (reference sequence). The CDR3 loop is CASSLVNTGYEQYF. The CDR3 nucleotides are TGTGCCAGCAGCTTAGTGAACACCGGCTACGAGCAGTACTTC.

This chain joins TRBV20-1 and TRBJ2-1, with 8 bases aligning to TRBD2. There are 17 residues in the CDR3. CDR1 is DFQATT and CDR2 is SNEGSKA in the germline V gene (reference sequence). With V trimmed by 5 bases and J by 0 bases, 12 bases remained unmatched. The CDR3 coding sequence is TGCAGTGCTGTCGCTCGGGAGGGCCGGAGCTCCTACAATGAGCAGTTCTTC. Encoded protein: CSAVAREGRSSYNEQFF.

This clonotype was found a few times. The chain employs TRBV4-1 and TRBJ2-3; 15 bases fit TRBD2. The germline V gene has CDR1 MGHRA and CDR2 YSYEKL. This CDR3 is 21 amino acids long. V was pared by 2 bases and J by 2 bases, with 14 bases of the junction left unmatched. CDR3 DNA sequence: TGCGCCAGCAGCCAACCTGGACTAGCGGGAGGGCCAAGGAAGTACACAGATACGCAGTATTTT. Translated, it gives CASSQPGLAGGPRKYTDTQYF.